The clone carrying this T cell receptor (beta chain) was counted between two and nine times. The CDR3 loop spans 12 amino acids. Germline V CDR1 and CDR2: LNHDA, SQIVND (reference sequence). V shed 8 bases and J shed 0 bases, with 4 bases lying between them. The data belong to a study of blood T cell repertoires in COVID-19. Overall study context: Samples taken during acute and convalescent COVID-19 were collected in the United States, Italy and Spain. Sources were T cells, B-cell-depleted T cells, or PBMCs; the material itself was cDNA or gDNA.

This table comes from immunoSEQ multiplex PCR, and its TCRdb copy is limited to in-frame clones, with some not included. Among roughly 120,000 clones listed, around nine tenths were seen once. Sequences were obtained from peripheral blood. This clonotype originated in a man aged 55 to 69 with COVID-19, enrolled during active disease. V and J are TRBV19 and TRBJ2-2, with unresolved D. CDR3 sequence: CASLANTGELFF. CDR3 coding DNA: TGTGCCAGTCTAGCGAACACCGGGGAGCTGTTTTTT.